This T cell receptor beta chain was profiled in a study of shared clonotypes between healthy human individuals. Whole-study context: Each donor's CD8 memory used one plate, CD8 naive two, each CD4 subset three.

The CDR3 runs to 17 residues. V lost 2 bases and J 4 bases, leaving 20 bases between the germline ends. Per the germline V gene, CDR1 is MNHNS and CDR2 is SASEGT. The test was conducted at deep level. Generated by immunoSEQ multiplex PCR, the TCRdb table keeps only in-frame clones and is missing some. This table holds 2 million to 2.5 million clones, just under 95% found once. CD8 cells regarded as naive lacked CD45RO, were positively chosen for CCR7, and omitted terminally differentiated effector memory CD45RA+ cells. The gene calls are TRBV6-1 and TRBJ1-2; D uncertain. This clonotype was obtained from a young man in good health. Sequenced: naive CD8+ T cells sorted from blood. The CDR3 DNA is TGTGCCAGCAGTGAAACGTGGGTTGCGTGGGCCGCCTATGGCTACACCTTC. This sequence encodes CASSETWVAWAAYGYTF.